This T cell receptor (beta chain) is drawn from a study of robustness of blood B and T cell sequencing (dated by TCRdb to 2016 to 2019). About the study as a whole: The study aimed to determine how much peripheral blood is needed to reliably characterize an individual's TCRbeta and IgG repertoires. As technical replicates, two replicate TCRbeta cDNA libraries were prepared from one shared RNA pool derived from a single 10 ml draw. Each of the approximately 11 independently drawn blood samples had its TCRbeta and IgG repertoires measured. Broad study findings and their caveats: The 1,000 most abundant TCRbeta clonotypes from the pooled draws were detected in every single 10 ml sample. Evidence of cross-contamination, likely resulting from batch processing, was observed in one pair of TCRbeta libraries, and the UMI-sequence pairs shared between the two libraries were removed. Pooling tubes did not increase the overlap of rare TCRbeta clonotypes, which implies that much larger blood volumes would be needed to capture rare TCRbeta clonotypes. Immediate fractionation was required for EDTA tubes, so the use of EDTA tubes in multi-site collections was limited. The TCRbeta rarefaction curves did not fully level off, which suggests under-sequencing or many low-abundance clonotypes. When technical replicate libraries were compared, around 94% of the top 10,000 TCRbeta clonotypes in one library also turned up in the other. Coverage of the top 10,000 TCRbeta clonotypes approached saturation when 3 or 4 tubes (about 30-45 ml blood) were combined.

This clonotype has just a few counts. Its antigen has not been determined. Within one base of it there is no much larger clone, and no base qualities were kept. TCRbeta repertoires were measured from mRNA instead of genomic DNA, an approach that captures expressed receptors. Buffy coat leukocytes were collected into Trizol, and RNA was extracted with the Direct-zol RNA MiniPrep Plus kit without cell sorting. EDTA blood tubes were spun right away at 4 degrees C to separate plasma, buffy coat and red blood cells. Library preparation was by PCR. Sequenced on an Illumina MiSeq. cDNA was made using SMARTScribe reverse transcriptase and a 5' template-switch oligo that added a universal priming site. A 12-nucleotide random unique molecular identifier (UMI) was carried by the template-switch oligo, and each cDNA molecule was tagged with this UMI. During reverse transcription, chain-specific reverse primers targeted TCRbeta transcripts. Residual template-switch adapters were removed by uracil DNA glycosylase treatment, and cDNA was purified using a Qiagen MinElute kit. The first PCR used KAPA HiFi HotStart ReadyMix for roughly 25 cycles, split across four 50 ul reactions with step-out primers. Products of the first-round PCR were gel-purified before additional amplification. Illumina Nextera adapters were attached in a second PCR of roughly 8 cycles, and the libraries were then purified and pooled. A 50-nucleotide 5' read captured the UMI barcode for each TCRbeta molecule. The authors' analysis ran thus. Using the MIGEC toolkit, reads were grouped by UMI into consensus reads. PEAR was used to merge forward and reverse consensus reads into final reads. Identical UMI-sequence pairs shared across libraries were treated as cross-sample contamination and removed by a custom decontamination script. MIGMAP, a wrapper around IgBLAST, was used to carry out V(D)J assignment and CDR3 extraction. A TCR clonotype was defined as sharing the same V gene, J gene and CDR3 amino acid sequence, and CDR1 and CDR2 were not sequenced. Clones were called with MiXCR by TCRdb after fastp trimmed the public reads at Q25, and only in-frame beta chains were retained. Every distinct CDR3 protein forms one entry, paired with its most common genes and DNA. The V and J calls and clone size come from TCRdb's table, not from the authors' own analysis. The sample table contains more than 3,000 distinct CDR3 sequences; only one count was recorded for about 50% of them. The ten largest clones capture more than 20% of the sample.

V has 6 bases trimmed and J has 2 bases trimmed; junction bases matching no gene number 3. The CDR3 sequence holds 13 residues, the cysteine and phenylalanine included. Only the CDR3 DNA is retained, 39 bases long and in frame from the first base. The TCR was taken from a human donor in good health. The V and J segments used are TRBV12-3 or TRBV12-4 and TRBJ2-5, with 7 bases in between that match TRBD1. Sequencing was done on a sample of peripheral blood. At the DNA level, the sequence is TGTGCCAGCAGCGCGACAGGGCAAGAGACCCAGTACTTC. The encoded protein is CASSATGQETQYF.